This T cell receptor (beta chain) was observed in a study of T cells in Graves' hyperthyroidism and ophthalmopathy. Whole-study findings and limits: Ophthalmopathy was identified by the model a median around 6.9 months ahead of onset.

This clonotype has only a few counts. Its antigen is as yet unknown. Germline V gene sequence: CDR1 KGHSH, CDR2 LQKENI. This CDR3 is built from 16 residues. With V trimmed by 3 bases and J by 4 bases, 8 bases remained unmatched. The TCR beta CDR3 regions underwent amplification using RNA transcripts as the source. The HTBI primer set served for first-round RT-PCR of the TCR CDR3. MiXCR, run by TCRdb on the multiplex PCR reads, gives a single entry per CDR3 protein. The profile shows 300,000 to 350,000 distinct CDR3 sequences, over 15% of them singletons. The receptor comes from a woman between 50 and 59 years old with Graves' hyperthyroidism. The chain uses TRBV18 and TRBJ1-2, with 10 bases fitting TRBD1. The sample taken for sequencing was blood. The CDR3 loop reads CASSPQDRGGSYGYTF. For the CDR3, the DNA is TGTGCCAGCTCACCTCAGGACAGGGGGGGGAGCTATGGCTACACCTTC. Together with reference TRBV18 and TRBJ1-2, the CDR3 gives the full variable domain: NAGVMQNPRHLVRRRGQEARLRCSPMKGHSHVYWYRQLPEEGLKFMVYLQKENIIDESGMPKERFSAEFPKEGPSILRIQQVVRGDSAAYFCASSPQDRGGSYGYTFGSGTRLTVV.